One and the same sample provided the 29 T cell receptor beta chains below, sequenced in a study of vaccination and CD4 T cells after COVID-19. Their antigens remain unidentified. The sample's treatment: approximately 11-day PBMC culture with coronavirus spike peptide pools or control peptides (ViraFEST assay). It was before the COVID-19 pandemic (2011-2018) that the unexposed donor's CD4+ T cells were collected. CD4+ T cells that had been cultured provided DNA sequenced with the Oncomine TCR Beta short-read assay. From the PCR reads, TCRdb called clonotypes with MiXCR, one entry per CDR3 protein. The sample lists 5,000 to 6,000 distinct CDR3 sequences; around 42% were seen once. The sample consisted of CD4+ T cells from blood, cultured in vitro. These receptor sequences come from a human donor in good health.

The chain employs TRBV11-2 and TRBJ1-2; TRBD1 is a possible D gene (5 bases). The germline gives CDR1 SGHAT, CDR2 FQNNGV. The ends were cut back, 2 bases at V and 8 bases at J, with 12 bases in the middle. The CDR3 consists of 13 residues. CDR3 region: CASSLNGGAGYTF. CDR3 DNA sequence: TGTGCCAGCAGCTTAAATGGGGGAGCAGGCTACACCTTC.

This clonotype was counted a few times. This sequence joins TRBV6-1 and TRBJ2-7; TRBD2 agrees at 8 bases. In germline, CDR1 is MNHNS, CDR2 SASEGT. CDR3 length: 13 residues. The V segment lost 7 bases and the J segment 2 bases; nucleotides outside the gene matches: 4. In DNA, the CDR3 is TGTGCCAGCACCGTAGCGGGAACCTACGAGCAGTACTTC. It is translated as CASTVAGTYEQYF.

This clonotype was observed a few times. The chain recombines TRBV20-1 with TRBJ2-2; TRBD1 might be the D (5 bases). CDR3 length: 15 amino acids. Germline assignment: CDR1 DFQATT and CDR2 SNEGSKA (reference sequence). The ends were cut back, 0 bases at V and 8 bases at J, with 16 bases in the middle. The CDR3 here is CSARENRATGGELFF. CDR3 in DNA: TGCAGTGCTAGAGAGAACCGGGCCACAGGAGGGGAGCTGTTTTTT.

V and J are TRBV20-1 and TRBJ2-1, with 9 positions matching TRBD2. CDR1 and CDR2 (germline): DFQATT, SNEGSKA (reference sequence). V shed 0 bases, J shed 4 bases, and the junction held 4 bases outside the gene matches. The CDR3 spans 15 residues. CDR3 coding DNA: TGCAGTGCTAGAGATCGCCTAGCGGGGTACAATGAGCAGTTCTTC. Translation: CSARDRLAGYNEQFF.

This clonotype was detected a few times. The rearrangement uses TRBV27 and TRBJ1-1; maybe TRBD1 (6 bases). Germline V gene data show CDR1 as MNHEY and CDR2 as SMNVEV (reference sequence). Deletions cut 3 bases from V and 5 bases from J, with 13 bases between. CDR3 length: 14 residues. CDR3 DNA sequence: TGTGCCAGCAGTTTCTTCGACAGGAATACTGAAGCTTTCTTT. This sequence encodes CASSFFDRNTEAFF.

The chain employs TRBV30 and TRBJ2-1; TRBD2 might be the D (6 bases). With 3 bases removed from V and 0 bases from J, the gap between germline ends came to 9 bases. Germline V gene data show CDR1 as GTSNPN and CDR2 as SVGIG (reference sequence). CDR3 size: 14 residues. The CDR3 region has the DNA TGTGCCTGGAGCCCGGACTACTCCTACAATGAGCAGTTCTTC. It specifies CAWSPDYSYNEQFF.

J is TRBJ2-3 and V is TRBV7-3, with 9 bases aligning to TRBD1. CDR1 SGHTA and CDR2 FQGTGA come from the germline V gene. V was clipped by 1 base and J by 3 bases; unmatched bases: 2. The CDR3 is 15 residues long. The CDR3 DNA sequence: TGTGCCAGCAGCTTAAAGACAGGGGGAACAGATACGCAGTATTTT. It yields the protein CASSLKTGGTDTQYF.

Notes on this clonotype: The germline gene is not matched at one end of the junction; a read error may be the cause. CDR3 amino acids: CATSREVGTRYF. In DNA, the CDR3 is TGTGCCACCAGCAGAGAAGTTGGGACCCGGTACTTC. The V and J genes are TRBV15 and TRBJ2-5; either TRBD1 or TRBD2 may fit D (5 bases each). Germline V gene lookup returns CDR1 LNHNV and CDR2 YYDKDF (reference sequence). This CDR3 is built from 12 residues.

The genes are TRBV6-1 and TRBJ1-5; no clear D. CDR3 size: 13 residues. V lost 5 bases to trimming and J lost 5 bases, with 10 bases between them. The germline V gene encodes CDR1 MNHNS and CDR2 SASEGT. CDR3 sequence: CASSRPGDQPQHF. The CDR3 DNA is TGTGCCAGCAGTCGACCGGGTGATCAGCCCCAGCATTTT.

This clonotype has just a few counts. V usage is TRBV27 and J usage is TRBJ1-2, with D possibly TRBD1 on 5 matching bases. Trimming cost V 2 bases and J 5 bases, with 12 bases left between them. The germline V gene has CDR1 MNHEY and CDR2 SMNVEV (reference sequence). CDR3 length: 14 residues. Here the CDR3 reads CASSLDRGKYGYTF. The CDR3 nucleotides read TGTGCCAGCAGTTTAGATAGGGGAAAGTATGGCTACACCTTC.

This clonotype has more than one count but fewer than ten. The V call is TRBV5-1, the J call TRBJ2-2; TRBD2 matches 9 bases. Losses at the gene ends were 4 bases for V and 4 bases for J; bases not matched to a gene: 11. This CDR3 contains 17 residues. The germline V gene has CDR1 SGHRS and CDR2 YFSETQ. The chain's CDR3 is CASSISSGGLGTGELFF. The CDR3 bases are TGCGCCAGCAGCATCAGTAGCGGGGGCCTCGGCACCGGGGAGCTGTTTTTT.

The chain recombines TRBV7-2 with TRBJ2-5, with 8 bases identical to TRBD1. This CDR3 comprises 14 residues. V shed 3 bases and J 2 bases; nucleotides not matched to a gene: 2. Germline-derived CDR1 and CDR2 are SGHTA and FQGNSA. The CDR3 loop is CASSFDRGQETQYF. The CDR3 DNA follows: TGTGCCAGCAGCTTCGACAGGGGACAAGAGACCCAGTACTTC.

The chain couples TRBV7-2 to TRBJ1-5; no clear D gene. V gave up 5 bases and J gave up 16 bases, with 18 bases separating them. CDR1 is SGHTA, CDR2 FQGNSA, per germline. The CDR3 totals 12 residues. CDR3 residues: CASSADNFIIHF. As DNA, the CDR3 is TGTGCCAGCAGCGCCGACAACTTCATCATTCATTTT.

The J gene is TRBJ1-1, the V gene TRBV6-1, with 8 bases lining up with TRBD1. V shed 7 bases and J 3 bases; nucleotides not matched to a gene: 13. Germline V gene sequence: CDR1 MNHNS, CDR2 SASEGT. CDR3 length: 16 amino acids. DNA for the CDR3: TGTGCCAGCATACGACAGGGGCAGTTTTTGGACACTGAAGCTTTCTTT. It yields the protein CASIRQGQFLDTEAFF.

This rearrangement joins TRBV6-2 or TRBV6-3 to TRBJ2-1; D is ambiguous. CDR1 is MNHEY, CDR2 SVGEGT, per germline. The V and J ends lost 10 bases and 7 bases respectively, with 14 bases between them. The CDR3 spans 12 residues. The CDR3 DNA reads TGTGCCACCAAAGTTCTTGGAAATGAGCAGTTCTTC. Residues: CATKVLGNEQFF.

The chain links TRBV6-1 to TRBJ2-5, with D unresolved. The length of the CDR3 is 13 residues. V lost 7 bases and J lost 5, with 14 bases in between. CDR1 is MNHNS, CDR2 SASEGT, per germline. In nucleotides, the CDR3 is TGTGCCAGCACCTCGGACCTACGCGAGACCCAGTACTTC. Protein sequence: CASTSDLRETQYF.

The chain is built from TRBV19 and TRBJ2-2; 8 bases are a match to TRBD1. The germline V gene encodes CDR1 LNHDA and CDR2 SQIVND (reference sequence). V dropped 9 bases and J dropped 4; count of bases not matched to a gene: 4. The CDR3 loop spans 13 amino acids. CDR3 sequence: CASATGATGELFF. Written as DNA, the CDR3 is TGTGCCAGCGCGACAGGGGCCACCGGGGAGCTGTTTTTT.

The chain couples TRBV6-1 to TRBJ2-1; 7 positions match TRBD1. With V trimmed by 5 bases and J by 0 bases, 7 bases remained unmatched. The germline V gene has CDR1 MNHNS and CDR2 SASEGT. This CDR3 spans 16 amino acids. CDR3 region: CASSNDRAPSYNEQFF. CDR3 bases: TGTGCCAGCAGTAACGACAGGGCGCCCTCCTACAATGAGCAGTTCTTC.

This clonotype was observed a few times. The V call is TRBV7-8, the J call TRBJ1-2; D is ambiguous. This CDR3 has 14 residues. Per germline, CDR1 SGHVS and CDR2 FQNEAQ. The V end was cut by 1 base, the J end by 6 bases, with 12 bases between. The CDR3 loop is CASSLGSLVDGYTF. In nucleotides, the CDR3 is TGTGCCAGCAGCTTAGGGTCGCTAGTGGATGGCTACACCTTC.

The chain is built from TRBV20-1 and TRBJ1-1; D is ambiguous. The V and J ends lost 6 bases and 4 bases respectively, with 15 bases between them. The CDR3 covers 13 residues. Germline values: CDR1 DFQATT, CDR2 SNEGSKA (reference sequence). CDR3 protein: CSATQTRSTEAFF. Written as DNA, the CDR3 is TGCAGTGCCACCCAGACCCGGAGCACTGAAGCTTTCTTT.

This chain links TRBV20-1 with TRBJ2-3, with no clear D. This CDR3 comprises 15 residues. With 0 bases removed from V and 0 bases from J, the gap between germline ends came to 10 bases. CDR1 is DFQATT, CDR2 SNEGSKA, per germline (reference sequence). The CDR3 DNA follows: TGCAGTGCTAGAGATTCCCAGAAAAGCACAGATACGCAGTATTTT. Translating gives CSARDSQKSTDTQYF.

This clonotype was seen a few times. The V gene is TRBV2, the J gene TRBJ1-5, with D hard to call. Trimming stripped 7 bases from V and 0 bases from J, with 13 bases between. The CDR3 is made up of 15 amino acids. Germline V CDR1 and CDR2: SNHLY, FYNNEI. CDR3 loop: CASNLDGYSNQPQHF. The CDR3 DNA reads TGTGCCAGCAATTTAGACGGCTATAGCAATCAGCCCCAGCATTTT.

This clonotype was found a few times. The V and J genes are TRBV6-5 and TRBJ1-2; D ambiguous. Germline CDR1 is MNHEY and CDR2 is SVGAGI. The CDR3 extends over 14 amino acids. V was shortened by 2 bases and J by 3 bases, with 10 bases between the two germline ends. The CDR3 sequence: CASSYQELDYGYTF. The CDR3 DNA reads TGTGCCAGCAGTTACCAAGAATTGGACTATGGCTACACCTTC.

In this sample, this clonotype turned up a few times. The V and J genes are TRBV11-3 and TRBJ2-5, with D hard to call. This CDR3 is 13 amino acids long. CDR1 and CDR2 (germline): SGHNT, YENEEA. Deletions cut 5 bases from V and 1 base from J, with 8 bases between. CDR3 loop: CASSLGIQETQYF. DNA of the CDR3: TGTGCCAGCAGCCTGGGAATCCAAGAGACCCAGTACTTC. Looking up the rest from reference TRBV11-3 and TRBJ2-5 gives the full variable domain: EAGVVQSPRYKIIEKKQPVAFWCNPISGHNTLYWYLQNLGQGPELLIRYENEEAVDDSQLPKDRFSAERLKGVDSTLKIQPAELGDSAVYLCASSLGIQETQYFGPGTRLLVL.

The chain couples TRBV28 to TRBJ2-7; D call uncertain. Trimming took 6 bases from V and 5 from J, leaving 11 bases between them. The germline CDR1 and CDR2 sequences are MDHEN and SYDVKM. The CDR3 is 12 residues long. In nucleotides, the CDR3 is TGTGCCAGCAGCCTGAGAACAAACGAGCAGTACTTC. Translation gives CASSLRTNEQYF.

The V gene is TRBV20-1, the J gene TRBJ2-5; 7 nucleotides line up with TRBD1. Trimming at V came to 6 bases and at J to 7 bases, leaving 11 bases not matched to a gene. The CDR3 is 13 amino acids. The germline CDR1 and CDR2 sequences are DFQATT and SNEGSKA (reference sequence). DNA of the CDR3: TGCAGTGCAAGCCAGACAGGGCCCCGGACCCAGTACTTC. Residues: CSASQTGPRTQYF.

This clonotype was seen once. The rearrangement uses TRBV5-6 and TRBJ2-1; TRBD1 might be the D (6 bases). This CDR3 has 12 amino acids. Deletions cut 4 bases from V and 12 bases from J, with 14 bases between. Germline-derived CDR1 and CDR2 are SGHDT and YYEEEE. CDR3 in amino acids: CASSLRDTGQFF. In DNA, the CDR3 is TGTGCCAGCAGCCTCCGGGACACTGGGCAGTTCTTC.

This clonotype was seen just once. V usage is TRBV19 and J usage is TRBJ1-2; tentatively, D is TRBD1 (5 bases). The CDR3 spans 14 residues. V lost 5 bases and J lost 7, with 17 bases in between. Germline V lookup: CDR1 LNHDA, CDR2 SQIVND (reference sequence). CDR3 nucleotide sequence: TGTGCCAGTAGTCGGGGCGACGGACCATTTGGCTACACCTTC. Its translation is CASSRGDGPFGYTF.

This clonotype is deemed large. This rearrangement joins TRBV20-1 to TRBJ1-2; D is uncertain. The V end lost 3 bases, the J end lost 0 bases, and 17 bases lay between the germline ends. The CDR3 extends over 16 amino acids. Per germline, CDR1 DFQATT and CDR2 SNEGSKA (reference sequence). The CDR3 sequence is CSARPGRIRANYGYTF. The CDR3 DNA is TGCAGTGCTAGGCCCGGACGGATCCGGGCTAACTATGGCTACACCTTC.